The T cell receptor (beta chain) under discussion was sequenced for a study of blood T cell repertoires in COVID-19. Study context: Specimens from acute and convalescent COVID-19 originated in the United States, Italy and Spain. The analysed material was cDNA or gDNA that came from T cells, B-cell-depleted T cells, or PBMCs.

Authors' analysis steps: For nucleated cells, counts were estimated from reference gene primer amplification. Generated by immunoSEQ multiplex PCR, the TCRdb table keeps only in-frame clones and is missing some. That table supplies the V and J calls and clone size; D and trimming were determined from the DNA. Of 200,000 to 250,000 clones listed, around 87% are singletons. The sample consisted of peripheral blood. This receptor was taken from a woman in her 70s with active or convalescent COVID-19.

CDR3 region: CASSLGRLGQGMRAEAFF. As DNA, the CDR3 is TGTGCCAGCAGCTTAGGACGCCTTGGACAGGGGATGAGGGCTGAAGCTTTCTTT. The chain recombines TRBV13 with TRBJ1-1; 9 bases agree with TRBD1. Germline V lookup: CDR1 PRHDT, CDR2 FYEKMQ (reference sequence). Losses at the gene ends were 0 bases for V and 6 bases for J; bases not matched to a gene: 14. The CDR3 consists of 18 residues. The full variable domain, rest sourced from reference TRBV13 and TRBJ1-1, is AAGVIQSPRHLIKEKRETATLKCYPIPRHDTVYWYQQGPGQDPQFLISFYEKMQSDKGSIPDRFSAQQFSDYHSELNMSSLELGDSALYFCASSLGRLGQGMRAEAFFGQGTRLTVV.